A selection of T cell receptor beta chains follows, all from one sample in a study of response to subunit inactivated influenza vaccine. TCRdb redid the calling of the RT-PCR reads with MiXCR, one entry per CDR3 protein. The table includes fewer than 800,000 distinct CDR3 sequences, 15% to 18% detected once. The sequenced sample was PBMCs from blood, obtained about 12 days after vaccination. The receptor set was obtained from a man in his fifties who received an inactivated influenza vaccine. Both conserved end residues are part of each CDR3. Each record gives: clone size, J gene, D gene, V gene, CDR3 protein, CDR3 DNA. The D gene is left open where the match is weak. Size tells how often a clone was seen (once, few, many) or the class of an expanded clone, and some rows leave it out.

clone_size: .
j_call: TRBJ2-7
d_call: TRBD2
v_call: TRBV6-2/TRBV6-3
cdr3_aa: CASSPSSGRGYEQYF
cdr3_nt: TGTGCCAGCAGTCCGTCTAGCGGGCGGGGCTACGAGCAGTACTTC

clone_size: .
j_call: TRBJ1-6
d_call: .
v_call: TRBV19
cdr3_aa: CASSVEGNSPLHF
cdr3_nt: TGTGCCAGTAGCGTCGAGGGTAATTCACCCCTCCACTTT

clone_size: .
j_call: TRBJ2-1
d_call: .
v_call: TRBV7-9
cdr3_aa: CASSLGGQTQFF
cdr3_nt: TGTGCCAGCAGCCTCGGAGGACAGACCCAGTTCTTC

clone_size: few
j_call: TRBJ2-1
d_call: .
v_call: TRBV4-2
cdr3_aa: CASSQGPGLLYNEQFF
cdr3_nt: TGTGCCAGCAGCCAAGGCCCGGGACTCCTCTACAATGAGCAGTTCTTC

clone_size: few
j_call: TRBJ1-5
d_call: .
v_call: TRBV7-2
cdr3_aa: CASSFGIDQPQHF
cdr3_nt: TGTGCCAGCAGCTTCGGCATAGATCAGCCCCAGCATTTT

clone_size: .
j_call: TRBJ2-7
d_call: TRBD2
v_call: TRBV4-2
cdr3_aa: CASSQDKGGSYEQYF
cdr3_nt: TGTGCCAGCAGCCAAGACAAAGGCGGGAGCTACGAGCAGTACTTC

clone_size: many
j_call: TRBJ1-5
d_call: .
v_call: TRBV12-3/TRBV12-4
cdr3_aa: CASSLGQGRNQPQHF
cdr3_nt: TGTGCCAGCAGCTTGGGACAAGGACGCAATCAGCCCCAGCATTTT

clone_size: .
j_call: TRBJ2-5
d_call: TRBD2
v_call: TRBV28
cdr3_aa: CASSDSGRADLAQYF
cdr3_nt: TGTGCCAGCAGCGATAGCGGGAGGGCGGACTTGGCCCAGTACTTC

clone_size: many
j_call: TRBJ2-7
d_call: TRBD2
v_call: TRBV28
cdr3_aa: CASSQRLAGSYEQYF
cdr3_nt: TGTGCCAGCAGCCAGCGGCTAGCGGGCTCCTACGAGCAGTACTTC

clone_size: many
j_call: TRBJ1-2
d_call: .
v_call: TRBV29-1
cdr3_aa: CSVSGGDGYTF
cdr3_nt: TGCAGCGTTTCTGGGGGCGATGGCTACACCTTC

clone_size: many
j_call: TRBJ2-1
d_call: TRBD2
v_call: TRBV15
cdr3_aa: CATSETTSGEEDEQFF
cdr3_nt: TGTGCCACCAGCGAAACAACTAGCGGGGAAGAGGATGAGCAGTTCTTC

clone_size: .
j_call: TRBJ2-3
d_call: .
v_call: TRBV7-8
cdr3_aa: CASSFRAEADTQYF
cdr3_nt: TGTGCCAGCAGCTTTCGGGCGGAAGCAGATACGCAGTATTTT

clone_size: .
j_call: TRBJ2-4
d_call: .
v_call: TRBV7-2
cdr3_aa: CASSPQGSQNIQYF
cdr3_nt: TGTGCCAGCAGCCCACAGGGTTCCCAAAACATTCAGTACTTC

clone_size: few
j_call: TRBJ1-2
d_call: .
v_call: TRBV6-6
cdr3_aa: CASKGYGYTF
cdr3_nt: TGTGCCAGCAAAGGCTATGGCTACACCTTC

clone_size: .
j_call: TRBJ2-5
d_call: .
v_call: TRBV18
cdr3_aa: CASSPPLKETQYF
cdr3_nt: TGTGCCAGCTCACCACCTCTTAAAGAGACCCAGTACTTC

clone_size: few
j_call: TRBJ2-3
d_call: TRBD2
v_call: TRBV7-2
cdr3_aa: CASGLAGGGADTQYF
cdr3_nt: TGTGCCAGCGGGCTAGCGGGAGGGGGGGCAGATACGCAGTATTTT

clone_size: few
j_call: TRBJ2-7
d_call: .
v_call: TRBV12-3/TRBV12-4
cdr3_aa: CASSLGGRRRYF
cdr3_nt: TGTGCCAGCAGTTTAGGAGGGAGACGGCGGTACTTC

clone_size: .
j_call: TRBJ2-7
d_call: TRBD2
v_call: TRBV6-2/TRBV6-3
cdr3_aa: CASSPPIRGRYYEQYF
cdr3_nt: TGTGCCAGCAGCCCACCCATTCGCGGGAGGTACTACGAGCAGTACTTC

clone_size: few
j_call: TRBJ1-3
d_call: TRBD1
v_call: TRBV12-3/TRBV12-4
cdr3_aa: CASSSPDRVSGNTIYF
cdr3_nt: TGTGCCAGCAGTTCCCCCGACAGGGTCTCTGGAAACACCATATATTTT

clone_size: few
j_call: TRBJ2-4
d_call: TRBD2
v_call: TRBV5-1
cdr3_aa: CASGEGAKNIQYF
cdr3_nt: TGCGCCAGTGGGGAGGGCGCCAAAAACATTCAGTACTTC

clone_size: .
j_call: TRBJ1-5
d_call: .
v_call: TRBV28
cdr3_aa: CASSLKLSQLGSNQPQHF
cdr3_nt: TGTGCCAGCAGTTTAAAATTGAGTCAGCTCGGGAGCAATCAGCCCCAGCATTTT

clone_size: few
j_call: TRBJ2-7
d_call: TRBD1
v_call: TRBV28
cdr3_aa: CASSELQGVSYEQYF
cdr3_nt: TGTGCCAGCAGTGAACTACAGGGGGTCTCCTACGAGCAGTACTTC

clone_size: few
j_call: TRBJ1-1
d_call: .
v_call: TRBV20-1
cdr3_aa: CSARQNSGRTEAFF
cdr3_nt: TGCAGTGCTCGTCAGAACTCGGGACGGACTGAAGCTTTCTTT

clone_size: many
j_call: TRBJ2-2
d_call: .
v_call: TRBV5-1
cdr3_aa: CASSPTGTGELFF
cdr3_nt: TGTGCCAGCAGTCCGACAGGCACCGGGGAGCTGTTTTTT

clone_size: .
j_call: TRBJ2-7
d_call: TRBD1
v_call: TRBV7-2
cdr3_aa: CASSPGQEAQYF
cdr3_nt: TGTGCCAGCAGCCCTGGACAGGAGGCGCAGTACTTC

clone_size: few
j_call: TRBJ1-1
d_call: .
v_call: TRBV5-1
cdr3_aa: CASSLAGAGGEAFF
cdr3_nt: TGCGCCAGCAGCTTGGCGGGGGCGGGCGGTGAAGCTTTCTTT